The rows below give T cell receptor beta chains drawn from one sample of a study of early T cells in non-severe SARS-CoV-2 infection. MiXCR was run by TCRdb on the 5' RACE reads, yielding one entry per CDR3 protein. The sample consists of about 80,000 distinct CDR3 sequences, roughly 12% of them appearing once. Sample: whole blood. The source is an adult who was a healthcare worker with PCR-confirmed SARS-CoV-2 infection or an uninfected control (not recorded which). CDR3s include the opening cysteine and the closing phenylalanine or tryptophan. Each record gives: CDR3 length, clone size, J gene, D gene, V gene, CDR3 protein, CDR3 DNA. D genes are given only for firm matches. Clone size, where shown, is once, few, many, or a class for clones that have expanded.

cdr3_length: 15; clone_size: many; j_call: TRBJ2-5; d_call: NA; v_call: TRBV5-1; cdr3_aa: CASSSAGTSGETQYF; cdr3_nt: TGCGCCAGCAGCTCTGCCGGAACTAGTGGTGAGACCCAGTACTTC
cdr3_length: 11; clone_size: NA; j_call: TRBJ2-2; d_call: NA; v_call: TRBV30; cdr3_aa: CACDRTGELFF; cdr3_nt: TGTGCCTGCGACAGGACCGGGGAGCTGTTTTTT
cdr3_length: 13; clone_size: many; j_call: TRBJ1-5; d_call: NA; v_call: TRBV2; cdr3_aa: CASSESRNQPQHF; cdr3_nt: TGTGCCAGCAGTGAATCCAGGAATCAGCCCCAGCATTTT
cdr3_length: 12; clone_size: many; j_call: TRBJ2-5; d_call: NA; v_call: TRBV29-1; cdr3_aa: CSATRATETQYF; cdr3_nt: TGCAGCGCCACCAGGGCGACGGAGACCCAGTACTTC
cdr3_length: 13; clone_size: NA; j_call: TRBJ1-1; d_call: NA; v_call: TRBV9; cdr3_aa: CASSVDLYTEAFF; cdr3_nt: TGTGCCAGCAGCGTGGACCTGTACACTGAAGCTTTCTTT
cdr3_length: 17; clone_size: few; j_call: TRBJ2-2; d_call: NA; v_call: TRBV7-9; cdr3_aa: CASSPKGLVLNTGELFF; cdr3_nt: TGTGCCAGCAGCCCGAAAGGACTCGTGTTGAACACCGGGGAGCTGTTTTTT
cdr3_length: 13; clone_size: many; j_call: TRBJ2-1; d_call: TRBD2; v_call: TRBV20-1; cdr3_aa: CSGAGTDVNEQFF; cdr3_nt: TGCAGTGGAGCGGGAACCGACGTCAATGAGCAGTTCTTC
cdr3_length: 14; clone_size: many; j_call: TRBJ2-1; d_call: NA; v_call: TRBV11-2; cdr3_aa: CASSIPSSYNEQFF; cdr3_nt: TGTGCCAGCAGCATCCCGAGCTCCTACAATGAGCAGTTCTTC
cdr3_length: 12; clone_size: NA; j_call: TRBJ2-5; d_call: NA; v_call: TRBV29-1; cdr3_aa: CSGGMVQETQYF; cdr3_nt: TGCAGCGGGGGCATGGTCCAAGAGACCCAGTACTTC
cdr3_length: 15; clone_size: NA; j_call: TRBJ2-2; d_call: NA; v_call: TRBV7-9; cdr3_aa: CATPRGLGWPGELFF; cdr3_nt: TGTGCCACCCCCCGAGGACTTGGGTGGCCCGGGGAGCTGTTTTTT
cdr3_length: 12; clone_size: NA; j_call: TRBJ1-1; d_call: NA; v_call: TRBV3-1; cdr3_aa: CASSLQQGRAFF; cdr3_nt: TGTGCCAGCAGCCTTCAGCAAGGGAGGGCTTTCTTT
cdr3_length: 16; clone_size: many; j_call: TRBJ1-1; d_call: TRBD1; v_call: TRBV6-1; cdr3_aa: CASSEAGTGWNTEAFF; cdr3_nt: TGTGCCAGCAGTGAAGCGGGGACAGGGTGGAACACTGAAGCTTTCTTT
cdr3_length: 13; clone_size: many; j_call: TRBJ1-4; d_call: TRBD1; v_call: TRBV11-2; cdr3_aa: CASSPGGRDRLFF; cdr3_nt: TGTGCCAGCAGCCCAGGGGGCAGGGACCGACTGTTTTTT
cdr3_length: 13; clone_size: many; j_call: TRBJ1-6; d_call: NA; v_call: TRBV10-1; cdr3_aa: CASSEDRNSPLHF; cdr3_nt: TGCGCCAGCAGTGAGGACCGTAATTCACCCCTCCACTTT
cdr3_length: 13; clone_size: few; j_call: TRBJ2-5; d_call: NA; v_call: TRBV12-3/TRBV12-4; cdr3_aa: CASSFLDQETQYF; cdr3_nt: TGTGCCAGCAGTTTCCTGGACCAAGAGACCCAGTACTTC
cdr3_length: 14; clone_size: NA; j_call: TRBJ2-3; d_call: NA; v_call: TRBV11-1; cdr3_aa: CASSPRRAKDTQYF; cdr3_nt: TGTGCCAGCAGCCCGCGAAGGGCTAAGGATACGCAGTATTTT
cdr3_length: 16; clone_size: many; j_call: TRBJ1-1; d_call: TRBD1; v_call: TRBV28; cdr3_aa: CASRNLGDSMNTEAFF; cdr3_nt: TGTGCCAGCAGGAATTTGGGGGACAGTATGAACACTGAAGCTTTCTTT
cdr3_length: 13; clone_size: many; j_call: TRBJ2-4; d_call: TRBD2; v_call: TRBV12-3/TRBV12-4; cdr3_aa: CASTRTSQNIQYF; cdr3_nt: TGTGCCAGCACCAGGACTAGCCAAAACATTCAGTACTTC
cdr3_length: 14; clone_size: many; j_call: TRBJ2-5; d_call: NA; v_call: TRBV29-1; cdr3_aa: CSVEDWLAGETQYF; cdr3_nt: TGCAGCGTTGAAGATTGGCTAGCAGGAGAGACCCAGTACTTC
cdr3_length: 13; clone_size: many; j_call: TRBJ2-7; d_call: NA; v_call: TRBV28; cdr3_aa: CASPRGNSYEQYF; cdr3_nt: TGTGCCAGCCCGAGGGGGAATTCCTACGAGCAGTACTTC
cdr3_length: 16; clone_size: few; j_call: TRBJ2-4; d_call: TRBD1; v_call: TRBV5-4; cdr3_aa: CASSWDRAVDKNIQYF; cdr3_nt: TGTGCCAGCAGTTGGGACAGGGCGGTTGACAAAAACATTCAGTACTTC
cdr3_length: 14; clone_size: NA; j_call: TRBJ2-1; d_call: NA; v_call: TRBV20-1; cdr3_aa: CSAKALSSYNEQFF; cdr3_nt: TGCAGTGCTAAGGCTCTAAGCTCCTACAATGAGCAGTTCTTC
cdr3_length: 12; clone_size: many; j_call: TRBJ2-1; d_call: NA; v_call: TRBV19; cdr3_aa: CASSIGVGEQFF; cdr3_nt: TGTGCCAGTAGTATTGGGGTCGGTGAGCAGTTCTTC
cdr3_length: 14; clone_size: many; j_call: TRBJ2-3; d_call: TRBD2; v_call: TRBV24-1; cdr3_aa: CATSVGTITDTQYF; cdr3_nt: TGTGCCACCAGTGTGGGGACTATAACAGATACGCAGTATTTT
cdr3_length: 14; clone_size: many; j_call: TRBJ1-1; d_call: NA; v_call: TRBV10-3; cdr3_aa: CAIKEGGMNTEAFF; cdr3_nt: TGTGCCATCAAAGAAGGTGGGATGAACACTGAAGCTTTCTTT
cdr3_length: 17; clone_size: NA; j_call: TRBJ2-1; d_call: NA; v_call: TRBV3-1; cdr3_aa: CASSQDQGQYQDNEQFF; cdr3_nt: TGTGCCAGCAGCCAAGATCAAGGACAGTATCAGGACAATGAGCAGTTCTTC
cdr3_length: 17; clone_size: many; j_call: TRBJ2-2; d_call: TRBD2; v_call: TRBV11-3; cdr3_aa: CASSLGVSGSIPGELFF; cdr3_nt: TGTGCCAGCAGCTTAGGGGTTAGCGGGAGTATTCCCGGGGAGCTGTTTTTT
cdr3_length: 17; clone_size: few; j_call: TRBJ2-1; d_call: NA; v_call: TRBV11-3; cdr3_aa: CASSPKDPIRSYNEQFF; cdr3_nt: TGTGCCAGCAGCCCAAAAGACCCCATTAGGTCCTACAATGAGCAGTTCTTC
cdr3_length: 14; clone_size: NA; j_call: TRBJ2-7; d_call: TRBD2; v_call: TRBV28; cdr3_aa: CASSLTSGGNEQYF; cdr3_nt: TGTGCCAGCAGTTTAACTAGCGGGGGCAACGAGCAGTACTTC
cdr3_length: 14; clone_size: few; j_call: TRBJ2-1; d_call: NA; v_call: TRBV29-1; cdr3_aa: CSGLSGGPYNEQFF; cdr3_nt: TGCAGCGGATTATCCGGGGGCCCCTACAATGAGCAGTTCTTC
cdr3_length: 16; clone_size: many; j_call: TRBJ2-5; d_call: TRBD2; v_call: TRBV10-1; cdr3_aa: CASSDLGLAGEETQYF; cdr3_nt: TGCGCCAGCAGTGACCTTGGACTAGCGGGAGAAGAGACCCAGTACTTC
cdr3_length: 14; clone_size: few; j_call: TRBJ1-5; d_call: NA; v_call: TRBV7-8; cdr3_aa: CASSLGRRNQPQHF; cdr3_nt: TGTGCCAGCAGCTTAGGTCGGAGGAATCAGCCCCAGCATTTT
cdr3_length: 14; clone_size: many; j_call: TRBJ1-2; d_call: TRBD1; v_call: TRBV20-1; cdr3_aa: CSALTGGKDYGYTF; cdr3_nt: TGCAGTGCTCTAACAGGGGGCAAGGACTATGGCTACACCTTC
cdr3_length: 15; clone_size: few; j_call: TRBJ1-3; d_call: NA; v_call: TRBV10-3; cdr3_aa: CAISAGQPSGNTIYF; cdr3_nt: TGTGCCATCAGCGCCGGACAGCCCTCTGGAAACACCATATATTTT
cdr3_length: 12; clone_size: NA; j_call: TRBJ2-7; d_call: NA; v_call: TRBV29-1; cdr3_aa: CSVGGLTYEQYF; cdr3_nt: TGCAGCGTTGGGGGATTAACCTACGAGCAGTACTTC
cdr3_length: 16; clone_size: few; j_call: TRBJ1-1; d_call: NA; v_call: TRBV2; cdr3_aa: CASSEALRGGPTEAFF; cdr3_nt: TGTGCCAGCAGTGAAGCGCTTCGGGGGGGTCCCACTGAAGCTTTCTTT
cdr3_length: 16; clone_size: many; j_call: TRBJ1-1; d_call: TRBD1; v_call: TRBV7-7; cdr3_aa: CASSFAGTGGSTEAFF; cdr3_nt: TGTGCTAGCAGCTTTGCCGGGACAGGGGGCTCCACTGAAGCTTTCTTT
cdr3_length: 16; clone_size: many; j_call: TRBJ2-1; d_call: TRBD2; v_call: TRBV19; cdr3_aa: CASSTQLAGGNHEQFF; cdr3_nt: TGTGCCAGTAGTACCCAACTAGCGGGAGGGAATCATGAGCAGTTCTTC
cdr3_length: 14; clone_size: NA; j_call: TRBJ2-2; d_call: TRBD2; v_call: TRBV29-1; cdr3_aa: CSVVGLAGTGELFF; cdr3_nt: TGCAGCGTTGTTGGGCTAGCGGGAACCGGGGAGCTGTTTTTT
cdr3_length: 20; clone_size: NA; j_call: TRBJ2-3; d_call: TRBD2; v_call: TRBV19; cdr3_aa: CASSLEAGTSGGPRTDTQYF; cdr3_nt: TGTGCCAGTAGTCTCGAGGCCGGGACTAGCGGGGGTCCTCGCACAGATACGCAGTATTTT
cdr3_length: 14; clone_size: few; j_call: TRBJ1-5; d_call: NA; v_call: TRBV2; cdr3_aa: CASKTDNSNQPQHF; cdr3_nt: TGTGCCAGCAAGACCGATAATAGCAATCAGCCCCAGCATTTT
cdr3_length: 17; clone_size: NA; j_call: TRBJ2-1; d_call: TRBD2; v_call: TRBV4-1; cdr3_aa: CASSHRSGGATYNEQFF; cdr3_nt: TGCGCCAGCAGCCACCGGAGCGGGGGGGCTACCTACAATGAGCAGTTCTTC
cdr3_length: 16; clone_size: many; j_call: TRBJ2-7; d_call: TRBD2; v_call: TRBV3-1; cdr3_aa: CASSQLLAGGPSEQYF; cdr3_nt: TGTGCCAGCAGCCAACTACTAGCGGGAGGGCCTTCCGAGCAGTACTTC
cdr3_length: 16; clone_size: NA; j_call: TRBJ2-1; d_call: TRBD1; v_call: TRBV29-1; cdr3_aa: CTVAGAGTDIYNEQFF; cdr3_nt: TGCACCGTGGCGGGTGCCGGGACAGACATATACAATGAGCAGTTCTTC